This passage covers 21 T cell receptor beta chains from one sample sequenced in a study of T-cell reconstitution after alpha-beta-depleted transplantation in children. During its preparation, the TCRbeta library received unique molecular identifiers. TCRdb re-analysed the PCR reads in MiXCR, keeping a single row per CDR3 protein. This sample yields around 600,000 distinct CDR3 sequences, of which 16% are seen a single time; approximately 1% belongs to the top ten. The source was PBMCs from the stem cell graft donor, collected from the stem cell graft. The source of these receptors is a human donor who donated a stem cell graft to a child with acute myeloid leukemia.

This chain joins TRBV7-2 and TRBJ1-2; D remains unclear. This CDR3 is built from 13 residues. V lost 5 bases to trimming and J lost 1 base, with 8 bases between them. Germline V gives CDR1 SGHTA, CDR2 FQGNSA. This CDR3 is CASSTPHNYGYTF. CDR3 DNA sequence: TGTGCCAGCAGCACCCCACATAACTATGGCTACACCTTC.

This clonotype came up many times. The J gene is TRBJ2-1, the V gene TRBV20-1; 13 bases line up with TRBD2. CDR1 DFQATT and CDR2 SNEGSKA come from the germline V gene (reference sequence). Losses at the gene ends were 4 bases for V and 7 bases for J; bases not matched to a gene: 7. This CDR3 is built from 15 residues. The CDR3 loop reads CSATKWGLAGNEQFF. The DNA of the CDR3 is TGCAGTGCTACCAAGTGGGGACTAGCGGGGAATGAGCAGTTCTTC.

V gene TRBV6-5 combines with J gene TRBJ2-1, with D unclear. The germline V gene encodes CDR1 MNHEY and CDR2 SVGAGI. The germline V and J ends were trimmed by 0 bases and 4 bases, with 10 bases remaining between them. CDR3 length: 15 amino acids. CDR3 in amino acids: CASSYSRQVYNEQFF. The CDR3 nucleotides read TGTGCCAGCAGTTACTCGAGGCAGGTATACAATGAGCAGTTCTTC.

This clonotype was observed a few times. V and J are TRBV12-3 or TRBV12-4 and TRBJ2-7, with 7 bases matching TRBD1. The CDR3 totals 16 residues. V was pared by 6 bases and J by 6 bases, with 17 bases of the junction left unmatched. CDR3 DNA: TGTGCCAGCAGCCTCCTTAGGGTGACAGGGCCGGGCGAGCAGTACTTC. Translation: CASSLLRVTGPGEQYF.

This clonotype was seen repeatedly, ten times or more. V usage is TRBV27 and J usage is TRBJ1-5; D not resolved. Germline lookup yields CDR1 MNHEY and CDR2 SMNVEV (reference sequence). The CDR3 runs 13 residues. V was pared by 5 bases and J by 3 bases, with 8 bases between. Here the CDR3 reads CASSLTYNQPQHF. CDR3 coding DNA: TGTGCCAGCAGTCTCACCTACAATCAGCCCCAGCATTTT.

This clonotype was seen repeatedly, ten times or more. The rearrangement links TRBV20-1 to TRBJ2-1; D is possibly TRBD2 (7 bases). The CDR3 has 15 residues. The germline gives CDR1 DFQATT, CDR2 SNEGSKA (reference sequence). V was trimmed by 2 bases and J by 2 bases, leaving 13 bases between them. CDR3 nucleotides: TGCAGTGCTAGATTGGTGCGGGGGCCCTACAATGAGCAGTTCTTC. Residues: CSARLVRGPYNEQFF.

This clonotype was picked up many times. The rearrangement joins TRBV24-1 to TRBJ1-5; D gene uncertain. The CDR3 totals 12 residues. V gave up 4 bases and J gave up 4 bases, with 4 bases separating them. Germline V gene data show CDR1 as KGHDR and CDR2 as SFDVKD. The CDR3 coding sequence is TGTGCCACCAGTGACCGTAATCAGCCCCAGCATTTT. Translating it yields CATSDRNQPQHF.

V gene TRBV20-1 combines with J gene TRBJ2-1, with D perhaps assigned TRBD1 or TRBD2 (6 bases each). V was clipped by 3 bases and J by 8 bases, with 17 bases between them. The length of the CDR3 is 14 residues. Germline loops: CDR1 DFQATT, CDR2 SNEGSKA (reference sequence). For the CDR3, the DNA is TGCAGTGCTAGCCGGGGGCCCTACATCGATGAGCAGTTCTTC. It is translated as CSASRGPYIDEQFF.

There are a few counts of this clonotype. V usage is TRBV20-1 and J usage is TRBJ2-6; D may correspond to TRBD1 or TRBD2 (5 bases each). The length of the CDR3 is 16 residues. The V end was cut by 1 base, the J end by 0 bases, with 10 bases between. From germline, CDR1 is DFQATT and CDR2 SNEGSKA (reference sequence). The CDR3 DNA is TGCAGTGCTAGAGCCCCAGGGAGCTCTGGGGCCAACGTCCTGACTTTC. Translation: CSARAPGSSGANVLTF.

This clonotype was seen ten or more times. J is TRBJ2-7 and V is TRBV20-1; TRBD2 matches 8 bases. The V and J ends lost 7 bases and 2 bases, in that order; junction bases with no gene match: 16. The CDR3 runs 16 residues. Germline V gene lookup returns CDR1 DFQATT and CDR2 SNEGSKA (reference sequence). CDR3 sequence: CSVRTSAGGQPYEQYF. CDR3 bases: TGCAGTGTTAGGACCTCGGCGGGGGGCCAACCCTACGAGCAGTACTTC.

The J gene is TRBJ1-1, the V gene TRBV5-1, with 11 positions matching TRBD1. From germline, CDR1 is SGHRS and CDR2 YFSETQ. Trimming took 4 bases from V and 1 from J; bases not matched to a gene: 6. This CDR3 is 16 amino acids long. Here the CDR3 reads CASSLSGTGGNTEAFF. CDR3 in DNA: TGCGCCAGCAGCCTCTCCGGGACAGGGGGGAACACTGAAGCTTTCTTT.

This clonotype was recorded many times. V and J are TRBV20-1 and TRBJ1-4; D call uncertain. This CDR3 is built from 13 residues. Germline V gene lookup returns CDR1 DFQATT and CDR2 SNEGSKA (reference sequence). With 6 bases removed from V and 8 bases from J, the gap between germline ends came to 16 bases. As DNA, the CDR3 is TGCAGTGCCCGGCGACCTTACATAGAAAAACTGTTTTTT. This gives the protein CSARRPYIEKLFF.

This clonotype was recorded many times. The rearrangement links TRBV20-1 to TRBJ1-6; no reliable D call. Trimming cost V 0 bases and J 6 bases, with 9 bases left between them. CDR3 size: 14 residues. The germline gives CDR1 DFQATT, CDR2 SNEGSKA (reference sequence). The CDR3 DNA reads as TGCAGTGCTAGAGATTGGGCAAGTAATTCACCCCTCCACTTT. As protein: CSARDWASNSPLHF.

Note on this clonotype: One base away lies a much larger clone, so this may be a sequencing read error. CDR3 region: CAGSPTSGVNEQFF. The DNA for the CDR3 is TGTGCCGGCAGCCCGACTAGCGGGGTCAATGAGCAGTTCTTC. The chain has TRBV5-5 and TRBJ2-1; 11 bases fit TRBD2. Per the germline V gene, CDR1 is SGHKS and CDR2 is YYEKEE (reference sequence). This CDR3 contains 14 residues.

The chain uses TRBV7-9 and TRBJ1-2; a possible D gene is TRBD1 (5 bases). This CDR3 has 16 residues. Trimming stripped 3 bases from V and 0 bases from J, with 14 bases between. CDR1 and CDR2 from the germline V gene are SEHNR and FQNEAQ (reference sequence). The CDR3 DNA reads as TGTGCCAGCAGCTTTTGGGGGTTAGGGGCTAACTATGGCTACACCTTC. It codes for CASSFWGLGANYGYTF. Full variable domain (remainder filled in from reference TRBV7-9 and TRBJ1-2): DTGVSQNPRHKITKRGQNVTFRCDPISEHNRLYWYRQTLGQGPEFLTYFQNEAQLEKSRLLSDRFSAERPKGSFSTLEIQRTEQGDSAMYLCASSFWGLGANYGYTFGSGTRLTVV.

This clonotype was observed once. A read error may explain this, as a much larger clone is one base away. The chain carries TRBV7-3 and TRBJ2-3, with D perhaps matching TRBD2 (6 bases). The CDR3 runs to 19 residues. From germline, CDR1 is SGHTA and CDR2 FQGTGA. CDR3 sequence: CANSLKKVSGLASTDTQYF. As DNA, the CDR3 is TGTGCCAACAGCTTAAAAAAGGTTTCCGGGCTAGCGAGCACAGATACGCAGTATTTT.

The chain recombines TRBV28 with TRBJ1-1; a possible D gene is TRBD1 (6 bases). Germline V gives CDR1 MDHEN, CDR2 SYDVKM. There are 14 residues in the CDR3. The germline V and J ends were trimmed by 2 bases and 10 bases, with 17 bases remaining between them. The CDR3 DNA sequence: TGTGCCAGCAGTTTAGGACAGACAGGCGGTACAGCTTTCTTT. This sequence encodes CASSLGQTGGTAFF.

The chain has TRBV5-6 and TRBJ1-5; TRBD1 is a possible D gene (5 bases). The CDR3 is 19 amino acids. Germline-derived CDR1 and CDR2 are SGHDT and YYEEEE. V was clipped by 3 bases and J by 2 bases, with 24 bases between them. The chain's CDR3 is CASSWGGTATLLGNQPQHF. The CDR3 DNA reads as TGTGCCAGCAGCTGGGGTGGGACCGCTACCCTCCTGGGCAATCAGCCCCAGCATTTT.

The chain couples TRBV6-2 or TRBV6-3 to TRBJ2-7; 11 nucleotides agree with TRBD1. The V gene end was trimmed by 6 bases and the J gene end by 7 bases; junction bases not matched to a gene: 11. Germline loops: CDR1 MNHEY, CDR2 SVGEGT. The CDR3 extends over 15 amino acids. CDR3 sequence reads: CASRETGQGAEEQYF. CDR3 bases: TGTGCCAGCAGAGAAACCGGACAGGGGGCGGAGGAGCAGTACTTC.

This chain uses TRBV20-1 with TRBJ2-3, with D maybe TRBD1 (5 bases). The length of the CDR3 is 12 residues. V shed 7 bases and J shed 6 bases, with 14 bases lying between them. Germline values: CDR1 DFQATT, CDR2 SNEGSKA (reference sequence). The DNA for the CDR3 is TGCAGTGGGGGCCGGGTCCCGGATACGCAGTATTTT. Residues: CSGGRVPDTQYF.

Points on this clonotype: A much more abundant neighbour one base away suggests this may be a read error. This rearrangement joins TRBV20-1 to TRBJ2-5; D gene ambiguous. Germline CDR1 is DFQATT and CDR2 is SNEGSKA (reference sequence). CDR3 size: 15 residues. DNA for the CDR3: TGCAGTGCTTGGTTTATCTCCGATCCCGAAGAGACCCAGAACTTC. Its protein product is CSAWFISDPEETQNF.